The 7 T cell receptor beta chains given below trace back to one sample, sequenced in a study of CD8+ T cells in alopecia areata (dated 2018 in TCRdb). Pooled mouse cutaneous lymph node cells were stained for CD4, CD8alpha, NKG2D, NKG2ACE and other markers, then sorted on a BD Influx. The protocol used for the library was the immunoSEQ multiplex PCR assay. To provide template for TCR sequencing, every sample had RNA extracted and reverse transcribed into cDNA. The immuneACCESS repertoire file appears here via TCRdb, limited to in-frame rearrangements. These files lack a portion of the clones; in checked studies, under half of the deficit traces to unresolved V genes, and the cause of the others is not known. Listed for this sample are under 350,000 clones, none observed only a single time. Of the sample, roughly 1.2% is held by the ten largest clones. Sequencing used CD4+ T cells sorted from a lymph node. The receptors here all came from a C3H/HeJ mouse with alopecia areata. The strain's MHC haplotype is H2-k.

This clone was detected only a few times. Gene and germline names: mouse. The CDR3 extends 4 residues past the end of the read, so its final part is completed from the germline J gene. The chain couples TRBV5 to TRBJ2-7; 11 bases map to TRBD2. The CDR3 spans 14 residues. The J segment lost 3 bases and the V segment lost 5 bases, leaving 3 bases of the junction unmatched. Per germline, CDR1 LGHNA and CDR2 YNLKQL (reference sequence). The CDR3 protein is CASSKTGGGYEQYF. The sequenced part of the CDR3 DNA is TGTGCCAGCAGCAAGACTGGGGGGGGCTAT.

A remark on this clone: Gene names follow the mouse nomenclature. Sequencing ends 4 residues short of the CDR3 end; the germline J gene provides the rest. The chain has TRBV13-3 and TRBJ2-2; no definite D call. Germline loops: CDR1 NNHDY, CDR2 SYVADS. The ends were cut back, 2 bases at V and 1 base at J, with 9 bases in the middle. The CDR3 is 15 residues long. The sequenced part of the CDR3 DNA is TGTGCCAGCAGTGAAGCCAGGAAAAACACCGGG. Amino acid sequence: CASSEARKNTG. The entire CDR3 protein reads CASSEARKNTGQLYF.

Comment on this clone: Genes here carry mouse names. The read comes to an end 4 residues before the CDR3 does, leaving the germline J gene to fill in the end. This sample includes further DNA sequences coding for the same CDR3. This sequence joins TRBV1 and TRBJ2-3, with D possibly TRBD1 on 6 matching bases. The CDR3 is made up of 13 amino acids. CDR1 NSQYPW and CDR2 LRSPGD come from the germline V gene (reference sequence). Trimming shortened V by 4 bases and J by 1 base, and 6 bases separated the two germline ends. This CDR3 is CTCSEGGAETLYF. The part of the CDR3 DNA that was read is TGCACCTGCAGTGAGGGGGGTGCAGAA.

This clone was observed at least ten times. Gene names denote mouse genes. The read ends 4 residues before the CDR3 terminus; that terminus is restored from the germline J gene. The identical CDR3 is also encoded by other nucleotide sequences in the sample. V and J are TRBV13-1 and TRBJ2-5, with 9 bases identical to TRBD2. The CDR3 has 13 residues. CDR1 is NSHNY, CDR2 SYGAGN, per germline. Partial CDR3 DNA: TGTGCCAGCAGTGGGACTGGGGAAGAC. The encoded protein is CASSGTGED. The CDR3, in full, reads CASSGTGEDTQYF.

This clone was seen a few times. Each gene name is a mouse one. The read ends 4 residues early relative to the CDR3; the germline J gene fills the gap. This chain links TRBV13-1 with TRBJ2-5; 10 bases are shared with TRBD2. The CDR3 loop spans 14 amino acids. Per germline, CDR1 NSHNY and CDR2 SYGAGN. CDR3 region: CASSDPGLGDTQYF. CDR3 DNA (partial): TGTGCCAGCAGTGACCCGGGACTGGGGGAC.

This clone turned up a few times. The listed genes are named as in mouse. The CDR3 extends 4 residues past the end of the read, so its final part is completed from the germline J gene. The chain employs TRBV13-1 and TRBJ2-7, with 11 bases that match TRBD2. The CDR3 contains 16 residues. Germline loops: CDR1 NSHNY, CDR2 SYGAGN. CDR3 amino acids: CASSERTGGRGYEQYF. The sequenced CDR3 bases are TGTGCCAGCAGTGAGCGGACTGGGGGGAGGGGATAT.

This clone was seen only a few times. These gene names are mouse names. With the read ending 4 residues before the CDR3 end, the germline J gene is used to fill in that end. The gene calls are TRBV5 and TRBJ2-2, with D possibly matching TRBD1 (6 bases). The germline V and J ends were trimmed by 2 bases and 0 bases, with 10 bases remaining between them. There are 16 residues in the CDR3. Germline loops: CDR1 LGHNA, CDR2 YNLKQL (reference sequence). CDR3 region: CASSQSGTSNTGQLYF. CDR3 DNA (partial): TGTGCCAGCAGCCAATCCGGGACATCAAACACCGGG.